The present TCR beta chain was sequenced within a study of blood T cell repertoires in COVID-19. Study overall: PBMCs, B-cell-depleted T cells, or T cells were the source of the cDNA or gDNA that made up the material.

This clone has a single count. The same CDR3 is also encoded by other DNA sequences in this sample. In germline, CDR1 is ENHRY, CDR2 SYGVKD. Trimming cost V 4 bases and J 6 bases, with 25 bases left between them. The CDR3 runs to 17 residues. Assay: immunoSEQ multiplex PCR; the TCRdb copy retains only in-frame clones and omits some. The sample holds about 31,000 clones; 80% to 90% are singletons and the top ten take 16%. V gene TRBV10-3 combines with J gene TRBJ2-7, with D maybe TRBD2 (7 bases). Specimen: peripheral blood. The clonotype comes from a man older than 75 with acute or convalescent COVID-19. As DNA, the CDR3 is TGTGCCATCAGTGCCCAGGGGACTACTAGGGGCAGGGCCGAGCAGTACTTC. Protein sequence: CAISAQGTTRGRAEQYF.